Given below is one T cell receptor (beta chain) in context. No antigen is known for it. Germline and junction disagree at one end, which may indicate a read error. Priming with a constant-region primer yielded TCR beta cDNA from about 540 ng total RNA. Modified slightly, ARM-PCR produced TCR beta libraries over three nested multiplex PCR rounds. The first two PCR rounds used TRBV1-TRBV30 primers with a Cbeta primer, roughly 10 cycles each. A single record per CDR3 protein comes from TCRdb applying MiXCR to the multiplex PCR reads. The table has about 180,000 distinct CDR3 sequences, about 60% seen once; the top ten hold approximately 68%. The source of the sample is a study of tumor-infiltrating lymphocytes in primary liver carcinoma. Study overall: Stage T1-T3 N0M0 tumors measured roughly 4.2 to 11 cm at most. Study results and caveats: Unsorted bulk samples meant CD4+ and CD8+ repertoires went uncompared. Whereas tumor region pairs overlapped more, tumor-adjacent and tumor-blood pairs overlapped less. The study found a significantly higher top-250-clone fraction in tumors than in blood (p = 0.039).

Looked up from germline, CDR1 is MNHNY and CDR2 is SVGAGI (reference sequence). This CDR3 spans 13 amino acids. RNA isolated from unsorted whole blood supplied the blood RNA, with germline DNA also extracted. The sequencing sample was made of peripheral blood. The sequence came from a man aged 35 to 55 with primary liver carcinoma and hepatitis B virus infection. V usage is TRBV6-6 and J usage is TRBJ2-1; D unresolved. CDR3 loop: CVSSYGPVNEQFF. The DNA for the CDR3 is TGTGTCAGCAGTTACGGTCCGGTCAATGAGCAGTTCTTC.